The 29 T cell receptor beta chains below were found in one sample sequenced in a study of blood T cell repertoires in COVID-19. Sequencing was performed with immunoSEQ multiplex PCR; in TCRdb, only in-frame clones are kept and a portion is missing. The table lists about 140,000 clones, approximately 85% of them singletons, with about 3.4% in the top ten. The sequenced sample was PBMCs or T cells enriched from blood (not recorded which). These receptors all come from a woman aged 45 to 65 with acute COVID-19.

The V gene is TRBV5-8, the J gene TRBJ2-3; weak D call: TRBD2 (5 bases). With 3 bases removed from V and 2 bases from J, the gap between germline ends came to 10 bases. CDR3 length equals 14 residues. Germline values: CDR1 SGHTS, CDR2 YDEGEE. This CDR3 is CASSSEADTDTQYF. The CDR3 coding sequence is TGTGCCAGCAGCTCAGAAGCGGACACAGATACGCAGTATTTT.

In its sample, this clone was seen a few times. The gene calls are TRBV7-9 and TRBJ1-1; D is perhaps TRBD1 (5 bases). The CDR3 consists of 15 residues. V was pared by 2 bases and J by 0 bases, with 10 bases between. Per the germline V gene, CDR1 is SEHNR and CDR2 is FQNEAQ (reference sequence). CDR3 nucleotide sequence: TGTGCCAGCAGCTTACTCGGCAGGGTGAACACTGAAGCTTTCTTT. It encodes CASSLLGRVNTEAFF. Full variable domain (outside the CDR3, taken from reference TRBV7-9 and TRBJ1-1): DTGVSQNPRHKITKRGQNVTFRCDPISEHNRLYWYRQTLGQGPEFLTYFQNEAQLEKSRLLSDRFSAERPKGSFSTLEIQRTEQGDSAMYLCASSLLGRVNTEAFFGQGTRLTVV.

The gene calls are TRBV4-1 and TRBJ2-7; 12 bases line up with TRBD1. V shed 0 bases, J shed 3 bases, and the junction held 15 bases outside the gene matches. Germline V lookup: CDR1 MGHRA, CDR2 YSYEKL. The CDR3 is 20 residues long. The CDR3 nucleotides are TGCGCCAGCAGCCAAGAAGAACCCGGGTCCGGGACAGGGGGCTTCTACGAGCAGTACTTC. It specifies CASSQEEPGSGTGGFYEQYF.

The chain combines TRBV30 with TRBJ1-5, with D tentatively TRBD1 (5 bases). Germline V gene data show CDR1 as GTSNPN and CDR2 as SVGIG (reference sequence). CDR3 length: 13 residues. V lost 4 bases, J lost 3 bases, and 10 bases lay in between. The CDR3 coding sequence is TGTGCCTGGAATGGTGGGGCCAATCAGCCCCAGCATTTT. Amino acids: CAWNGGANQPQHF.

Notes on this clone: At the DNA level, this CDR3 is encoded by other sequences in the same sample as well. The rearrangement uses TRBV11-3 and TRBJ1-1, with 8 bases identical to TRBD1. V lost 4 bases to trimming and J lost 4 bases; unmatched junction nucleotides: 8. This CDR3 contains 15 residues. Germline loops: CDR1 SGHNT, CDR2 YENEEA. The chain's CDR3 is CASSSPDRGITEAFF. The CDR3 DNA reads TGTGCCAGCAGCTCGCCAGACAGGGGCATCACTGAAGCTTTCTTT. The entire variable domain, with the rest obtained from reference TRBV11-3 and TRBJ1-1, is as follows: EAGVVQSPRYKIIEKKQPVAFWCNPISGHNTLYWYLQNLGQGPELLIRYENEEAVDDSQLPKDRFSAERLKGVDSTLKIQPAELGDSAVYLCASSSPDRGITEAFFGQGTRLTVV.

The V gene is TRBV21-1, the J gene TRBJ2-7; the table assigns TRBD2, which was not confirmed against the DNA. TRBV21-1 is a recognized pseudogene. The CDR3 runs 18 residues. Here the CDR3 reads CASSTCPGLAGGPYEQYF. In DNA, the CDR3 is TGTGCCAGCAGCACTTGCCCGGGACTAGCGGGAGGGCCGTACGAGCAGTACTTC.

This chain joins TRBV5-1 and TRBJ2-7, with 7 bases identical to TRBD2. V lost 4 bases to trimming and J lost 3 bases; unmatched junction nucleotides: 7. Germline V gives CDR1 SGHRS, CDR2 YFSETQ. This CDR3 comprises 14 residues. As DNA, the CDR3 is TGCGCCAGCAGCCCGCTGACTAGCTACTACGAGCAGTACTTC. The encoded protein is CASSPLTSYYEQYF.

The chain uses TRBV12-3 or TRBV12-4 and TRBJ2-1; D not resolved. V lost 6 bases to trimming and J lost 6 bases, with 12 bases between them. The CDR3 is made up of 13 amino acids. The CDR3 region has the DNA TGTGCCAGCAGACCCCAAGGCGGCAATGAGCAGTTCTTC. This translates into CASRPQGGNEQFF.

The chain employs TRBV7-9 and TRBJ1-5, with D perhaps matching TRBD1 (6 bases). The V gene's germline CDR1 is SEHNR and CDR2 FQNEAQ (reference sequence). The CDR3 has 18 residues. Trimming left V 2 bases short and J 2 bases short, with 19 bases between. CDR3 coding DNA: TGTGCCAGCAGCTTAAGCCCCGGACAGAAAGGTCGCAATCAGCCCCAGCATTTT. Translated: CASSLSPGQKGRNQPQHF.

The chain employs TRBV19 and TRBJ2-5; possibly TRBD2 for D (6 bases). Trimming took 3 bases from V and 2 from J, leaving 13 bases between them. The CDR3 covers 15 residues. Per germline, CDR1 LNHDA and CDR2 SQIVND (reference sequence). CDR3 sequence reads: CASSIGTGAQETQYF. In nucleotides, the CDR3 is TGTGCCAGTAGTATTGGAACGGGAGCTCAAGAGACCCAGTACTTC.

This chain joins TRBV3-1 (or the pseudogene TRBV3-2) and TRBJ1-5; D is ambiguous. CDR1 LGHDT and CDR2 YNNKEL come from the germline V gene (reference sequence). Trimming cost V 4 bases and J 3 bases, with 7 bases left between them. The CDR3 runs 13 residues. The DNA for the CDR3 is TGTGCCAGCAGCCCCGGGATCAATCAGCCCCAGCATTTT. It translates to CASSPGINQPQHF.

This clone was counted once. The J gene is TRBJ2-1, the V gene TRBV2, with TRBD2 identical over 7 bases. This CDR3 comprises 14 residues. In germline, CDR1 is SNHLY, CDR2 FYNNEI. V gave up 4 bases and J gave up 9 bases; unmatched junction bases: 9. The CDR3 sequence: CASSGEREIGEQFF. The CDR3 region has the DNA TGTGCCAGCAGTGGGGAGCGGGAAATCGGTGAGCAGTTCTTC.

The V and J genes are TRBV2 and TRBJ2-1; D ambiguous. The germline gives CDR1 SNHLY, CDR2 FYNNEI. This CDR3 has 12 residues. Trimming shortened V by 6 bases and J by 7 bases, and 10 bases separated the two germline ends. CDR3 sequence: CASSPEVNEQFF. CDR3 DNA: TGTGCCAGCAGCCCTGAGGTAAATGAGCAGTTCTTC.

This chain connects TRBV28 to TRBJ1-2; 8 bases line up with TRBD1. The CDR3 sequence is 16 residues long. CDR1 and CDR2 (germline): MDHEN, SYDVKM. The junction had 14 bases not matched to a gene; V was cut back by 6 bases and J by 5 bases. Here the CDR3 DNA reads TGTGCCAGCAGCTGGACAGGGAAGCGGGCAGAGTATGGCTACACCTTC. Translation gives CASSWTGKRAEYGYTF.

As concerns this clone: Sequence at one end of the junction differs from germline and may be a read error. This rearrangement joins TRBV7-9 to TRBJ1-2; D is perhaps TRBD1 (5 bases). CDR3 length: 15 amino acids. Germline CDR1 reads SEHNR; CDR2 reads FQNEAQ (reference sequence). The CDR3 protein is CASSLAGTPMDGYTF. Here the CDR3 DNA reads TGTGCCAGCAGCCTAGCGGGGACTCCTATGGATGGCTACACCTTC.

The chain uses TRBV9 and TRBJ2-1; 7 positions agree with TRBD2. V dropped 6 bases and J dropped 2; count of bases not matched to a gene: 11. This CDR3 has 16 amino acids. Germline V gives CDR1 SGDLS, CDR2 YYNGEE. CDR3 coding DNA: TGTGCCAGCACCCGGCCCGGGCTAGCGGCCTACAATGAGCAGTTCTTC. Translation gives CASTRPGLAAYNEQFF.

The chain employs TRBV20-1 and TRBJ1-2; D ambiguous. The CDR3 extends over 11 amino acids. Per the germline V gene, CDR1 is DFQATT and CDR2 is SNEGSKA (reference sequence). Deletions cut 5 bases from V and 6 bases from J, with 10 bases between. Here the CDR3 DNA reads TGCAGTGCTCCCCGGGATAATGGCTACACCTTC. Residues: CSAPRDNGYTF.

This clone was seen only a few times. The rearrangement joins TRBV7-9 to TRBJ2-7, with 7 nucleotides matching TRBD1. V shed 2 bases, J shed 2 bases, and the junction held 6 bases outside the gene matches. Germline CDR1 SEHNR, CDR2 FQNEAQ (reference sequence). This CDR3 has 15 residues. CDR3 coding DNA: TGTGCCAGCAGCTTATCCGACAGGGCCACCTACGAGCAGTACTTC. Encoded protein: CASSLSDRATYEQYF.

The J gene is TRBJ2-1, the V gene TRBV4-2, with 7 bases that match TRBD1. This CDR3 is 11 amino acids long. The junction had 4 bases not matched to a gene; V was cut back by 2 bases and J by 15 bases. CDR1 and CDR2 from the germline V gene are LGHNA and YNFKEQ. CDR3 coding DNA: TGTGCCAGCAGCCAACAGGGGGACGCGTTCTTC. Protein product: CASSQQGDAFF.

The V call is TRBV6-1, the J call TRBJ1-2; TRBD1 matches 7 bases. CDR1 is MNHNS and CDR2 is SASEGT in the germline V gene. This CDR3 spans 18 amino acids. The ends lost 0 bases at V and 3 bases at J; junction bases unmatched: 13. The CDR3 nucleotides read TGTGCCAGCAGTGAAGCCGGGGGGGCAGGGGGTCAGGACTATGGCTACACCTTC. This codes for CASSEAGGAGGQDYGYTF.

The rearrangement uses TRBV6-1 and TRBJ1-3; 7 nucleotides agree with TRBD1. The CDR3 has 16 residues. The trim removed 4 bases at V and 5 bases at J, leaving 11 bases unmatched. Germline values: CDR1 MNHNS, CDR2 SASEGT. The CDR3 sequence: CASSASTQGDRNTIYF. CDR3 DNA sequence: TGTGCCAGCAGTGCATCAACCCAGGGGGACAGAAACACCATATATTTT.

The V call is TRBV5-8, the J call TRBJ1-5; D unresolved. This CDR3 is built from 16 residues. In germline, CDR1 is SGHTS, CDR2 YDEGEE. V lost 0 bases, J lost 4 bases, and 14 bases lay in between. CDR3 sequence (DNA): TGTGCCAGCAGCTTGGTCTGGGGATCGGGGAATCAGCCCCAGCATTTT. The encoded protein is CASSLVWGSGNQPQHF.

V gene TRBV10-2 combines with J gene TRBJ2-7, with D possibly matching TRBD2 (5 bases). Trimming stripped 3 bases from V and 0 bases from J, with 9 bases between. The CDR3 extends over 14 amino acids. Germline V gene data show CDR1 as WSHSY and CDR2 as SAAADI. CDR3 amino acids: CASSEYLASYEQYF. The DNA of the CDR3 is TGCGCCAGCAGTGAATATCTAGCCTCCTACGAGCAGTACTTC.

This clone was seen a single time. This chain links TRBV25-1 with TRBJ2-3, with unresolved D. CDR1 MGHDK and CDR2 SYGVNS come from the germline V gene. The V end was cut by 5 bases, the J end by 2 bases, with 5 bases between. The CDR3 has 12 residues. This chain's CDR3 is CASSTSTDTQYF. The CDR3 nucleotides are TGTGCCAGCAGTACTTCCACAGATACGCAGTATTTT.

The chain has TRBV25-1 and TRBJ2-3; 13 bases are shared with TRBD2. V dropped 6 bases and J dropped 2; count of bases not matched to a gene: 2. Germline loops: CDR1 MGHDK, CDR2 SYGVNS. The CDR3 loop spans 15 amino acids. The CDR3 sequence is CASRLAGGHTDTQYF. As DNA, the CDR3 is TGTGCCAGCAGACTAGCGGGAGGGCACACAGATACGCAGTATTTT.

The V call is TRBV6-5, the J call TRBJ1-2, with a tentative D call TRBD1 (5 bases). V was pared by 0 bases and J by 1 base, with 6 bases between. Germline CDR1 reads MNHEY; CDR2 reads SVGAGI. The CDR3 contains 14 residues. The CDR3 protein is CASSYSQGNYGYTF. The CDR3 DNA reads TGTGCCAGCAGTTACTCGCAGGGTAACTATGGCTACACCTTC.

The rearrangement uses TRBV24-1 and TRBJ2-1; D might be TRBD1 (5 bases). V was shortened by 6 bases and J by 8 bases, with 16 bases between the two germline ends. CDR1 is KGHDR, CDR2 SFDVKD, per germline. This CDR3 has 14 amino acids. The DNA of the CDR3 is TGTGCCACCAGTTCGTTTAGGGGCGGCGATGAGCAGTTCTTC. It specifies CATSSFRGGDEQFF.

The chain carries TRBV7-2 and TRBJ1-6; D is unclear. Trimming took 5 bases from V and 7 from J, leaving 9 bases between them. CDR1 is SGHTA, CDR2 FQGNSA, per germline. The CDR3 spans 13 residues. This CDR3 is CASSPYRNSPLHF. In nucleotides, the CDR3 is TGTGCCAGCAGCCCCTACAGAAATTCACCCCTCCACTTT.

This clone appeared once. CDR3 DNA sequence: TGTGCCAGCAGCTCCTCGACAAGGGATACGCAGTATTTT. This translates into CASSSSTRDTQYF. The gene calls are TRBV7-6 and TRBJ2-3; D gene unclear. Germline values: CDR1 SGHVS, CDR2 FNYEAQ. The CDR3 totals 13 residues. The V end lost 4 bases, the J end lost 6 bases, and 11 bases lay between the germline ends.